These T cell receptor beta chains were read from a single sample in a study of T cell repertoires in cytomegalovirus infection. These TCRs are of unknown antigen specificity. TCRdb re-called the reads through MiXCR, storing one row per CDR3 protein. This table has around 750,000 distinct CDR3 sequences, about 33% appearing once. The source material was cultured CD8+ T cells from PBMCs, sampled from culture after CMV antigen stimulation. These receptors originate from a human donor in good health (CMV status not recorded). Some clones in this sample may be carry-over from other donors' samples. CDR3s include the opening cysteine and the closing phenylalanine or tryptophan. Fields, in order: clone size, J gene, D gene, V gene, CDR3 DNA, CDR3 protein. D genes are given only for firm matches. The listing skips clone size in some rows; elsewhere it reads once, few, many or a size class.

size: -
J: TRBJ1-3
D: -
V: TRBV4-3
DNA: TGCGCCAGCAGCCAATGGGGCCTCTCTGGAAACACCATATATTTT
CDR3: CASSQWGLSGNTIYF

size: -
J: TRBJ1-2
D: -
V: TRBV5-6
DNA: TGTGCCAGCAGTTCACCCCGGGACGACATTTCTAACGGCTACACCTTC
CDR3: CASSSPRDDISNGYTF

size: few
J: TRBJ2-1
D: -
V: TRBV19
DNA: TGTGCCAGTAGTATTTCACTTGGAAGCTACAATGAGCAGTTCTTC
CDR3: CASSISLGSYNEQFF

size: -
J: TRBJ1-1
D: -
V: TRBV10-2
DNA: TGCGCCAGCAGTGAATACTACTTGAACACTGAAGCTTTCTTT
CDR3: CASSEYYLNTEAFF

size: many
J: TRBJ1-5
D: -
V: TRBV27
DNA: TGTGCCAGCAGCCCATTGGGGACTAATCAGCCCCAGCATTTT
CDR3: CASSPLGTNQPQHF

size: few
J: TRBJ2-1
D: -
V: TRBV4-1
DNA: TGCGCCAGCAGCCAAGTACCCCCTCCTGGGGTCACCTACAATGAGCAGTTCTTC
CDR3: CASSQVPPPGVTYNEQFF

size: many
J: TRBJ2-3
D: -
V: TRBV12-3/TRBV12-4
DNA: TGTGCCAGCAGCTTTGTCTCCACAGATACGCAGTATTTT
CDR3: CASSFVSTDTQYF

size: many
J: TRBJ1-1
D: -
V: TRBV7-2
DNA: TGTGCCAGCAGCCGGCCCCAGGGAAACACTGAAGCTTTCTTT
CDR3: CASSRPQGNTEAFF

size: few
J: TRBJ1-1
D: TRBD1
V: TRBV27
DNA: TGTGCCAGCAGTTTTGTAGACAGGGGGCTCGGGAACACTGAAGCTTTCTTT
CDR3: CASSFVDRGLGNTEAFF

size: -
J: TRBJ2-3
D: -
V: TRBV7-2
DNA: TGTGCCAACAGCACCTGGGGGGCCCCCCCCGATACGCAGTATTTT
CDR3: CANSTWGAPPDTQYF

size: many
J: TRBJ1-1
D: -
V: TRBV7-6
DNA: TGTGCCAGCAGCAATGGGCCACCCTCAGGGGATAAGACTGAAGCTTTCTTT
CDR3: CASSNGPPSGDKTEAFF

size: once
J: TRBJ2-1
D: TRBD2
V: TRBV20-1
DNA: TGCAGTGCTAGGCTAGCGGGGGGGATTAAGAATGAGCAGTTCTTC
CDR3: CSARLAGGIKNEQFF

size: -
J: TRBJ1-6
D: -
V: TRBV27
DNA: TGTGCCAACAGTCCGTGGAGGGGGTCCTATAATTCACCCCTCCACTTT
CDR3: CANSPWRGSYNSPLHF

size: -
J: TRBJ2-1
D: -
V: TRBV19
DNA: TGTGCCAGTAGTCCCCCGATGATAGGGTTCATCAATGAGCAGTTCTTT
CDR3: CASSPPMIGFINEQFF

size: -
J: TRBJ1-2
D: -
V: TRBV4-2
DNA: TGTGCCAGCAGCCAAGATCTGAGGCGCAACTATGGCTACACCTTC
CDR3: CASSQDLRRNYGYTF

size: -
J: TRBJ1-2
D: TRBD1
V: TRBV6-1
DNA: TGTGCCAGCAGTCAACGTTTCACAGGGGGCGATCACTATGGCTACACCTTC
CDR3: CASSQRFTGGDHYGYTF

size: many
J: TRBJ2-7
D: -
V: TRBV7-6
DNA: TGTGCCAGCAGCGCATTCCCGGGATACGAGCAGTACTTC
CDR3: CASSAFPGYEQYF

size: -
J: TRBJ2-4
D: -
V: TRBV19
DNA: TGTGCCAGTAGTATATCCCCGACAGTCAAAAACATTCAGTACTTC
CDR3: CASSISPTVKNIQYF